This T cell receptor beta chain stems from a study of blood T cells in healthy people across ages (dated by TCRdb to the mid-2010s). About the investigation overall: In model experiments, template switching captured about one uniquely barcoded TCR beta cDNA molecule for every two T cells. The donors were divided into four age groups: young (average around 16 years), middle-aged (about 40), aged (approximately 64) and long-lived (roughly 86). To track age-related changes in TCR beta repertoire diversity, the study relied on deep sequencing normalized with unique cDNA molecular identifiers. Donors of different ages were randomly distributed across sequencing lanes to avoid experimental bias. For two donors (one aged 18 to 30 and one aged 80 or older), the study analyzed two additional independent replicas of 1 million unique cDNA reads from the same blood draw. Study-wide findings and limitations: Donor CMV infection status was unknown, potentially confounding age-related changes in expanded clonotypes. As age increased, observed TCR beta diversity per million T cells dropped in a roughly linear way, and a significant reduction was already evident by age about 40. The percentage of naive T cells measured by flow cytometry correlated strongly with observed TCR beta diversity. Compared with the aged group, the long-lived group had more naive CD4+ T cells, fewer expanded clones and increased TCR diversity, suggesting age selection. Estimates of total diversity from one million sequenced T cells were regarded as lower bounds and underestimates. Since profiling was done on bulk unsorted PBMCs, naive and antigen-experienced compartments could not be conclusively compared.

Library generation was performed with 5' RACE. Sequencing was carried out with an Illumina HiSeq 2500. A second 7 to 11 cycle PCR used a sample-barcoded 5' primer and a J-beta primer mix. Each TCR beta cDNA molecule received a unique molecular identifier from a template-switch 5' adaptor carrying 12 random nucleotides. Each sample yielded at least 3 million CDR3-containing paired-end reads. First-strand cDNA was synthesized from all RNA with the Mint cDNA synthesis kit, primed by a TRBC-specific oligonucleotide. After uracil-DNA glycosylase treatment, a first 18-cycle PCR used universal primers M1SS and BC2_uni_R on all cDNA. Per the authors' processing: For normalization, 1 million high-quality reads were randomly selected from each sample, with every read carrying a distinct molecular identifier. Instead of being binned into consensus sequences, reads with shared molecular identifiers were discarded. MiTCR, set to a Q25 quality threshold and the strictest error-elimination algorithm, was used for CDR3 identification, clonotype clustering and error correction. A nonparametric unseen species model with Euler transformation was used to estimate lower-bound total TCR beta diversity. The public reads were run again by TCRdb, first through fastp at Q25 and then through MiXCR, and only productive beta chains were kept. Each record represents a unique CDR3 protein, reported with the most common genes and DNA among its rows. The V and J calls and clone size come from TCRdb's table, not from the authors' own analysis. The sample profile shows 800,000 to 950,000 distinct CDR3 sequences; 35% to 40% of them were found once. Roughly 13% of the sample rests with the top ten.

A word on this clonotype: Its antigen specificity is not known. Base qualities were left out, and no much larger clone turns up one base away.

Spanning cysteine to phenylalanine, the CDR3 consists of 18 amino acids. The retained sequence is limited to the CDR3, 54 bases, with the frame set at the first base. For CDR1 and CDR2, the germline V gene lists MNHEY and SVGAGI. Trimming takes 0 bases from V and 6 bases from J, and the germline ends sit 20 bases apart. The 39 donors, aged about 6 to 90 years, were systemically healthy Caucasian individuals from Russia. Approximately 10 milliliters of peripheral blood were collected from each donor into EDTA-treated Vacutainer tubes. PBMCs were isolated by Ficoll-Paque density-gradient centrifugation, with at least 7 million obtained per sample. Total RNA, at least 6 micrograms per sample, was extracted from PBMCs with Trizol reagent. The percentages of naive CD45RAhigh/CD27high T cells were determined by flow cytometry on a PBMC aliquot from every donor.

The chain was built from TRBV6-5 and TRBJ2-2, with the D gene call left open. Specimen: blood. This TCR derives from a man aged 18 to 35 in good health. DNA sequence: TGTGCCAGCAGTTACTCGAAGGCGCAGCCGCGTCCTCCCGGGGAGCTGTTTTTT. It is translated as CASSYSKAQPRPPGELFF.